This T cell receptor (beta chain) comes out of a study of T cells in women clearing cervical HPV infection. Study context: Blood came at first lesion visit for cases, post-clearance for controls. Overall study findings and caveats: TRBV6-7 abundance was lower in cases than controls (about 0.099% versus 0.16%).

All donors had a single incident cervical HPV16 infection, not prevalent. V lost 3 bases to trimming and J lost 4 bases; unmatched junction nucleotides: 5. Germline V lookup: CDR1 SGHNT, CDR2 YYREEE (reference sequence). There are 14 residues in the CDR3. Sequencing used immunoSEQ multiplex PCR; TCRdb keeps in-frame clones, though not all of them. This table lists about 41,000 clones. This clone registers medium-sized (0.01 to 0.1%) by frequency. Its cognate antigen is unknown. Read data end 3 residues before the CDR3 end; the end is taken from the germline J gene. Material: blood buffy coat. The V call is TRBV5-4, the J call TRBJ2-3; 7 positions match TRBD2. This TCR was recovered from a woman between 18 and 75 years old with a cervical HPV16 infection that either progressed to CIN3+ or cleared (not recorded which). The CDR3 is CASSYGLVADTQYF. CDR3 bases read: TGTGCCAGCAGCTACGGACTAGTGGCAGATACG. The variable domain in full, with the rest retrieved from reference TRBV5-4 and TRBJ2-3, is ETGVTQSPTHLIKTRGQQVTLRCSSQSGHNTVSWYQQALGQGPQFIFQYYREEENGRGNFPPRFSGLQFPNYSSELNVNALELDDSALYLCASSYGLVADTQYFGPGTRLTVL.